This T cell receptor beta chain comes out of a study of PD-L1 blockade in urothelial cancer. The table came from immunoSEQ multiplex PCR; TCRdb's copy has only in-frame clones and leaves some out. The sample has fewer than 85,000 clones, roughly 84% seen once. V gave up 2 bases and J gave up 2 bases, with 20 bases separating them. From germline, CDR1 is SGHNT and CDR2 YYREEE (reference sequence). This CDR3 region has 19 residues. Indicated time point: pretreatment peripheral blood. This sequence originates from a woman in her sixties or seventies with urothelial cancer. The sequenced sample was PBMCs, obtained around atezolizumab (anti-PD-L1) treatment. The chain links TRBV5-4 to TRBJ1-6; D is undetermined. The CDR3 sequence is CASSLGPRPTGTYNSPLHF. The CDR3 region has the DNA TGTGCCAGCAGCTTAGGCCCACGACCAACGGGAACCTATAATTCACCCCTCCACTTT.